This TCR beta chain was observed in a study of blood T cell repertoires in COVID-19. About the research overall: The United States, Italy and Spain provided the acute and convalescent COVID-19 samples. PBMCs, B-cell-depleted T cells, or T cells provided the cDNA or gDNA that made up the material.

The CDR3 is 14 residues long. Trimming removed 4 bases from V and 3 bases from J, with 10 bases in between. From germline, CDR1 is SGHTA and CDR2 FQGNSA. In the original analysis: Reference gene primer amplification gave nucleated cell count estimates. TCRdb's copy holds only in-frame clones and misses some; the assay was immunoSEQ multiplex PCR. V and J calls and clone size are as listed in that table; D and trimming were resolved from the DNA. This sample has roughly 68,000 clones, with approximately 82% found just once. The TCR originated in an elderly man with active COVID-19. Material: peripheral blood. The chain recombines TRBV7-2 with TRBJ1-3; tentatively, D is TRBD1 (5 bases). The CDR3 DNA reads TGTGCCAGCAGCTCGGGGGGTGGTGGAAACACCATATATTTT. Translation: CASSSGGGGNTIYF.